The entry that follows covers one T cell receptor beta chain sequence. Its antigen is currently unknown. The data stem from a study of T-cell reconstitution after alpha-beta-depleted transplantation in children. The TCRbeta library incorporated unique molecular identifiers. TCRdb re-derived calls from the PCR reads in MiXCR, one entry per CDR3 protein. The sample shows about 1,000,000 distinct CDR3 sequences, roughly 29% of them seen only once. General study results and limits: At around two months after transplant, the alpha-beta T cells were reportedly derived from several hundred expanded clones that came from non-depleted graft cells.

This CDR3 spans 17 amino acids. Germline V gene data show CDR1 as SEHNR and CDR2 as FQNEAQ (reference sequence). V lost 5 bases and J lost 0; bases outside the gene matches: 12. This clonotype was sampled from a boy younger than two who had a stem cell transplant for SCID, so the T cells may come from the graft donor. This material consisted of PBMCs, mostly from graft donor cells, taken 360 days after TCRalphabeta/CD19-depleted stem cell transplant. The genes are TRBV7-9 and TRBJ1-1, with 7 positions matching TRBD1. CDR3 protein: CASSRRQGRDMNTEAFF. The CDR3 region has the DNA TGTGCCAGCAGCCGAAGACAGGGTAGGGACATGAACACTGAAGCTTTCTTT. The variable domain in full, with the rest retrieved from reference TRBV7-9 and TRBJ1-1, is DTGVSQNPRHKITKRGQNVTFRCDPISEHNRLYWYRQTLGQGPEFLTYFQNEAQLEKSRLLSDRFSAERPKGSFSTLEIQRTEQGDSAMYLCASSRRQGRDMNTEAFFGQGTRLTVV.